The rows below give T cell receptor beta chains drawn from one sample of a study of naive and memory T cell subsets. TCRdb recomputed calls from the UMI-ligation and nested PCR reads with MiXCR, one row per CDR3 protein. Of about 85,000 distinct CDR3 sequences in the sample, over 10% were seen once. The sample was central memory CD4+ T cells from blood. These TCRs come from a human donor in good health. CDR3s include the opening cysteine and the closing phenylalanine or tryptophan. A D gene is named only where the DNA matches it firmly. Not all rows give a size; the values are once, few, many and, for expanded clones, a class.

clone size	J gene	V gene	D gene	CDR3 DNA	CDR3 protein
.	TRBJ2-1	TRBV2	.	TGTGCCAGCAGTGAACCGATCGGGGGAGCCTACAATGAGCAGTTCTTC	CASSEPIGGAYNEQFF
.	TRBJ2-7	TRBV7-4	TRBD1	TGTGCCAGCAGCTTCTTCGGACAGGTTCGGTACGAGCAGTACTTC	CASSFFGQVRYEQYF
few	TRBJ2-7	TRBV5-1	TRBD2	TGCGCCAGCAGCAGATCAAGCCTAGCGGGAGTGTACGAGCAGTACTTC	CASSRSSLAGVYEQYF
.	TRBJ2-5	TRBV2	.	TGTGCCAGCGGACAGGGAGGGCGGAAAGAGACCCAGTACTTC	CASGQGGRKETQYF
.	TRBJ2-3	TRBV20-1	.	TGCAGTGCTAGATATTGGGCTAGCGAGGCAGATACGCAGTATTTT	CSARYWASEADTQYF
.	TRBJ1-1	TRBV12-3/TRBV12-4	.	TGTGCCAGCAGTTTAGGGGTTGAAGCTTTCTTT	CASSLGVEAFF
few	TRBJ1-2	TRBV12-5	TRBD1	TGTGCTAGTGGTTCAGACAGGGTCGTGGGCGGCTACACCTTC	CASGSDRVVGGYTF
once	TRBJ1-3	TRBV6-6	.	TGTGCCAGCACTTCGCAGGGAAACACCATATATTTT	CASTSQGNTIYF
.	TRBJ1-5	TRBV20-1	TRBD1	TGCAGTGCCCCACTCTTGGGACAGACATACAATCAGCCCCAGCATTTT	CSAPLLGQTYNQPQHF
few	TRBJ2-5	TRBV6-6	TRBD1	TGTGCCAGCAGTTACTCGTGGGGAGGGACAGGGGCCGATAGGGAGACCCAGTACTTC	CASSYSWGGTGADRETQYF
few	TRBJ2-1	TRBV6-5	.	TGTGCCAGCAGTTACTCGCTCCCACACCGGGGTGGTGAGCAGTTCTTC	CASSYSLPHRGGEQFF
few	TRBJ2-1	TRBV25-1	TRBD2	TGTGCCAGCAGTGTTAGCGGGAGGGGTTACAATGAGCAGTTCTTC	CASSVSGRGYNEQFF
few	TRBJ1-1	TRBV2	.	TGTGCCTCCGGAAGGGGAGTAATCACTGAAGCTTTCTTT	CASGRGVITEAFF
.	TRBJ2-1	TRBV7-2	TRBD2	TGTGCCAGCAGCTTAGCGTGGACTAGTCGTTATGAGCAGTTCTTC	CASSLAWTSRYEQFF
few	TRBJ2-3	TRBV9	.	TGTGCCAGCAGCGACCCGGGGATCACAGATACGCAGTATTTT	CASSDPGITDTQYF
many	TRBJ2-7	TRBV29-1	.	TGCAGCGTTGGACAGGACTACGAGCAGTACTTC	CSVGQDYEQYF
.	TRBJ2-1	TRBV5-6	.	TGTGCCAGTAGCCCAGGGTTATGGGAGCAGTTCTTC	CASSPGLWEQFF
few	TRBJ2-7	TRBV4-3	.	TGCGCCAGCAGCCAAAACCGGGGCCACTACGAGCAGTACTTC	CASSQNRGHYEQYF
.	TRBJ2-7	TRBV3-1	.	TGTGCCAGCAGCCCCCAGGTGTGGAGGTGCGAGCAGTACTTC	CASSPQVWRCEQYF
few	TRBJ2-1	TRBV6-5	.	TGTGCCAGCAGTTACAGGTCACGGTCCAATGAGCAGTTCTTC	CASSYRSRSNEQFF
.	TRBJ2-1	TRBV18	.	TGTGCCAGCTCACCACCGGTTCTTGAGCAGTTCTTC	CASSPPVLEQFF
few	TRBJ2-1	TRBV20-1	.	TGCAGTGCTAGCGAGGAAAGCTCCTACAATGAGCAGTTCTTC	CSASEESSYNEQFF
.	TRBJ2-6	TRBV5-4	.	TGTGCCAGCAGCTTGTTGGGGGCTGGGACTTCTGGGGCCAACGTCCTGACTTTC	CASSLLGAGTSGANVLTF
few	TRBJ2-1	TRBV7-2	TRBD2	TGTGCCAGCAGCTTAGGCGGGAGGGCCGGGGATGAGCAGTTCTTC	CASSLGGRAGDEQFF
.	TRBJ1-3	TRBV6-5	.	TGTGCCAGCAGTTACCCCTTCTGGCAGGACGCCGGAAACACCATATATTTT	CASSYPFWQDAGNTIYF
few	TRBJ1-5	TRBV20-1	.	TGCAGTGCTAACGTCGGAGGCAATCAGCCCCAGCATTTT	CSANVGGNQPQHF
.	TRBJ2-6	TRBV29-1	TRBD1	TGCAGCGTGGGACAGGCCAGCTCTGGGGCCAACGTCCTGACTTTC	CSVGQASSGANVLTF
few	TRBJ1-6	TRBV29-1	.	TGCAGCGCCCAAGAAGGGGGTCGGAATTCACCCCTCCACTTT	CSAQEGGRNSPLHF
many	TRBJ2-7	TRBV20-1	TRBD1	TGCAGTGCTAGAGTACAGGGGAGCTCCTACGAGCAGTACTTC	CSARVQGSSYEQYF
medium-sized	TRBJ2-7	TRBV9	TRBD2	TGTGCCAGCAGCCCCCGGACTAGCGGCGCCTACGAGCAGTACTTC	CASSPRTSGAYEQYF
.	TRBJ2-5	TRBV29-1	TRBD2	TGCAGCGTTGACCAAGGATTTGGGACTAGCGGCCAAGAGACCCAGTACTTC	CSVDQGFGTSGQETQYF
few	TRBJ2-2	TRBV9	.	TGTGCCAGCAGCGCCGGGCGGGACACCGGGGAGCTGTTTTTT	CASSAGRDTGELFF
many	TRBJ2-5	TRBV29-1	.	TGCAGCGTTGTTCGGGGTCAAGAGACCCAGTACTTC	CSVVRGQETQYF
many	TRBJ2-3	TRBV20-1	TRBD2	TGCAGTGCTAGGCCCTTTCTCTCTACAACTAGCGGGAAAGCAGATACGCAGTATTTT	CSARPFLSTTSGKADTQYF
many	TRBJ2-1	TRBV11-3	.	TGTGCCAGCAGCTTAGTCCAGGGGGGTTACAATGAGCAGTTCTTC	CASSLVQGGYNEQFF
.	TRBJ2-1	TRBV25-1	.	TGTGCAGCGGGCACTACTCACAATGAGCAGTTCTTC	CAAGTTHNEQFF
.	TRBJ2-4	TRBV12-3/TRBV12-4	.	TGTGCCAGCACCGAACTGGTTGGGCTAGCCAAAAACATTCAGTACTTC	CASTELVGLAKNIQYF
.	TRBJ1-2	TRBV20-1	.	TGCAGCTGGGCTGGGGGGAGTGACTATGGCTACACCTTC	CSWAGGSDYGYTF
.	TRBJ2-3	TRBV12-3/TRBV12-4	.	TGTGCCAGCAGTTCCCCGGGACCCAGCACAGATACGCAGTATTTT	CASSSPGPSTDTQYF
.	TRBJ2-7	TRBV20-1	TRBD2	TGCAGTGCTAGAGAACCGACTAGCGGACCCACCTACGAGCAGTACTTC	CSAREPTSGPTYEQYF
many	TRBJ2-6	TRBV6-6	TRBD1	TGTGCCAGCAGCAATAGACAGGGATTGGATGGGGCCAACGTCCTGACTTTC	CASSNRQGLDGANVLTF
.	TRBJ1-1	TRBV10-3	TRBD1	TGTGCCATCAGGGAAGACAGGGGCCGCGGGTCGCACACTGAAGCTTTCTTT	CAIREDRGRGSHTEAFF
many	TRBJ2-4	TRBV7-8	TRBD2	TGTGCCAGCAGCTCCCCGGGACTAGCGGGGGGGGGTGGCAAAAACATTCAGTACTTC	CASSSPGLAGGGGKNIQYF
few	TRBJ2-3	TRBV7-9	TRBD2	TGTGCCAGCAGCACAGCGGGAGGGCACACAGATACGCAGTATTTT	CASSTAGGHTDTQYF
few	TRBJ2-5	TRBV7-9	.	TGTGCCAGCAGCATAATTCGACGAGCGGGAGAGACCCAGTACTTC	CASSIIRRAGETQYF
.	TRBJ1-1	TRBV25-1	.	TGTGCCAGCAGTAGGAACACTGAAGCTTTCTTT	CASSRNTEAFF
many	TRBJ1-1	TRBV7-2	.	TGTGCCAGCAGCTTAGCAAACCTAGGCTACACTGAAGCTTTCTTT	CASSLANLGYTEAFF
.	TRBJ1-2	TRBV20-1	.	TGCAGTGCTAGTCCCAGTTACAACTATGGCTACACCTTC	CSASPSYNYGYTF
many	TRBJ2-3	TRBV6-5	.	TGTGCCAGCAGTTACTCGCTAAAACCGGGCACAGATACGCAGTATTTT	CASSYSLKPGTDTQYF
many	TRBJ1-1	TRBV5-6	.	TGTGCCAGCAGCTCCCGGACGGTGATGAACACTGAAGCTTTCTTT	CASSSRTVMNTEAFF
medium-sized	TRBJ2-3	TRBV20-1	.	TGCAGTGCTGCCTCGGATACGCAGTATTTT	CSAASDTQYF